A selection of T cell receptor beta chains follows, all from one sample in a study of T cell repertoires in cytomegalovirus infection. MiXCR, run by TCRdb on the reads, gives a single entry per CDR3 protein. The table has hundreds of thousands of distinct CDR3 sequences, around 24% seen once; the top ten hold roughly 8%. The specimen sequenced was CD8+ T cells from PBMCs. Every receptor here comes from a human donor in good health (CMV status not recorded). Some clones in this sample may be carry-over from other donors' samples. CDR3s include the opening cysteine and the closing phenylalanine or tryptophan. D genes are given only for firm matches. Expanded clones get a size class; other rows say once, few or many, or leave the size out.

v_call: TRBV28; j_call: TRBJ2-7; clone_size: NA; d_call: TRBD2; cdr3_length: 14; cdr3_nt: TGTGCCAGCAGTTTTATCGGGGGGGAATACGAGCAGTACTTC; cdr3_aa: CASSFIGGEYEQYF
v_call: TRBV24-1; j_call: TRBJ2-2; clone_size: NA; d_call: NA; cdr3_length: 15; cdr3_nt: TGTGCCACCCAGTCCCGGGACCCGAACACCGGGGAGCTGTTTTTT; cdr3_aa: CATQSRDPNTGELFF
v_call: TRBV7-3; j_call: TRBJ2-5; clone_size: NA; d_call: NA; cdr3_length: 15; cdr3_nt: TGTGCCAGCAGTAGAGGAGGGGGACTCCAAGAGACCCAGTACTTC; cdr3_aa: CASSRGGGLQETQYF
v_call: TRBV6-2/TRBV6-3; j_call: TRBJ2-2; clone_size: many; d_call: NA; cdr3_length: 14; cdr3_nt: TGTGCCAGCAGTTACGCCAAGAACACCGGGGAGCTGTTTTTT; cdr3_aa: CASSYAKNTGELFF
v_call: TRBV7-8; j_call: TRBJ1-5; clone_size: few; d_call: NA; cdr3_length: 15; cdr3_nt: TGTGCCAGCAGCTCCTACAGGGTTGTGGCTCAGCCCCAGCATTTT; cdr3_aa: CASSSYRVVAQPQHF
v_call: TRBV28; j_call: TRBJ2-2; clone_size: NA; d_call: TRBD1; cdr3_length: 16; cdr3_nt: TGTGCCAGCAGTACGGGACAGGGGGGATACACCGGGGAGCTGTTTTTT; cdr3_aa: CASSTGQGGYTGELFF
v_call: TRBV7-2; j_call: TRBJ1-2; clone_size: NA; d_call: NA; cdr3_length: 14; cdr3_nt: TGTGCCAGCAGCGGGGCGGAGCAGGGGTGGGGCTACACCTTC; cdr3_aa: CASSGAEQGWGYTF
v_call: TRBV6-2/TRBV6-3; j_call: TRBJ1-2; clone_size: NA; d_call: TRBD1; cdr3_length: 12; cdr3_nt: TGTGCCAGCGGGCGGGACAGTAGAGGCTACACCTTC; cdr3_aa: CASGRDSRGYTF
v_call: TRBV7-2; j_call: TRBJ2-4; clone_size: many; d_call: NA; cdr3_length: 17; cdr3_nt: TGTGCCAGCAGCCCCTACGAGGGGGGCGCGGCCAAAAACATTCAGTACTTC; cdr3_aa: CASSPYEGGAAKNIQYF
v_call: TRBV2; j_call: TRBJ2-5; clone_size: NA; d_call: NA; cdr3_length: 13; cdr3_nt: TGTGCCAGCTTTGGCAGCGGGCGAGAGACCCAGTACTTC; cdr3_aa: CASFGSGRETQYF
v_call: TRBV6-2/TRBV6-3; j_call: TRBJ1-1; clone_size: many; d_call: NA; cdr3_length: 13; cdr3_nt: TGTGCCAGCAGTTACTCTTGGGGGACTGAAGCTTTCTTT; cdr3_aa: CASSYSWGTEAFF
v_call: TRBV12-3/TRBV12-4; j_call: TRBJ2-1; clone_size: NA; d_call: NA; cdr3_length: 17; cdr3_nt: TGTGCCAGCAGCTTTTGGAGCGGGACAGGAATTTACAATGAGCAGTTCTTC; cdr3_aa: CASSFWSGTGIYNEQFF
v_call: TRBV10-1; j_call: TRBJ2-3; clone_size: few; d_call: NA; cdr3_length: 15; cdr3_nt: TGCGCCAGCAGTGAGAACCCCAGAACCACAGATACGCAGTATTTT; cdr3_aa: CASSENPRTTDTQYF
v_call: TRBV5-1; j_call: TRBJ2-2; clone_size: NA; d_call: NA; cdr3_length: 17; cdr3_nt: TGCGCCAGCAGCTTGGCCGGGGGACGACTGAACACCGGGGAGCTGTTTTTT; cdr3_aa: CASSLAGGRLNTGELFF
v_call: TRBV20-1; j_call: TRBJ1-5; clone_size: few; d_call: NA; cdr3_length: 14; cdr3_nt: TGCAGTGCCGCTGAAGTTTATAGCAATCAGCCCCAGCATTTT; cdr3_aa: CSAAEVYSNQPQHF
v_call: TRBV28; j_call: TRBJ2-1; clone_size: many; d_call: NA; cdr3_length: 13; cdr3_nt: TGTGCCAGCAGTTGGGGGGAGAACAATGAGCAGTTCTTC; cdr3_aa: CASSWGENNEQFF
v_call: TRBV10-3; j_call: TRBJ1-1; clone_size: NA; d_call: NA; cdr3_length: 13; cdr3_nt: TGTGCCATCAGTGAGAAACAGGTCACTGAAGCTTTCTTT; cdr3_aa: CAISEKQVTEAFF
v_call: TRBV7-3; j_call: TRBJ2-5; clone_size: NA; d_call: TRBD2; cdr3_length: 16; cdr3_nt: TGTGCCAGCAGCTTAGTAGGACTAGATCGATCGGAGACCCAGTACTTC; cdr3_aa: CASSLVGLDRSETQYF
v_call: TRBV14; j_call: TRBJ2-2; clone_size: NA; d_call: TRBD1; cdr3_length: 17; cdr3_nt: TGTGCCAGCAGCCTAGACCCGGGACAGGGGGACACCGGGGAGCTGTTTTTT; cdr3_aa: CASSLDPGQGDTGELFF
v_call: TRBV7-2; j_call: TRBJ2-5; clone_size: many; d_call: NA; cdr3_length: 15; cdr3_nt: TGTGCCAGCAGCCCCCTTGGGGGCTCGGGAGAGACCCAGTACTTC; cdr3_aa: CASSPLGGSGETQYF
v_call: TRBV6-5; j_call: TRBJ2-3; clone_size: few; d_call: NA; cdr3_length: 15; cdr3_nt: TGTGCCAGCAGTTACACCTATAGGGGCGAGGATACGCAGTATTTT; cdr3_aa: CASSYTYRGEDTQYF
v_call: TRBV20-1; j_call: TRBJ1-1; clone_size: NA; d_call: NA; cdr3_length: 13; cdr3_nt: TGCAGTGCTAGAGACGGGCCGAACACTGAAGCTTTCTTT; cdr3_aa: CSARDGPNTEAFF
v_call: TRBV10-3; j_call: TRBJ2-4; clone_size: NA; d_call: TRBD2; cdr3_length: 18; cdr3_nt: TGTGCCATCAGTGAGTGGGCCCCGCGGGAGCTAGCCAAAAACATTCAGTACTTC; cdr3_aa: CAISEWAPRELAKNIQYF
v_call: TRBV7-9; j_call: TRBJ2-7; clone_size: NA; d_call: TRBD1; cdr3_length: 13; cdr3_nt: TGTGCCAGCAGGGCCGGGACAGCCTACGAGCAGTACTTC; cdr3_aa: CASRAGTAYEQYF
v_call: TRBV12-5; j_call: TRBJ2-1; clone_size: few; d_call: NA; cdr3_length: 16; cdr3_nt: TGTGCTAGTGGCCACCTGGGGGACTTCTCCTACAATGAGCAGTTCTTC; cdr3_aa: CASGHLGDFSYNEQFF
v_call: TRBV6-2/TRBV6-3; j_call: TRBJ2-5; clone_size: few; d_call: NA; cdr3_length: 15; cdr3_nt: TGTGCCAGCAGTTACCAGCAATGGGAACAAGAGACCCAGTACTTC; cdr3_aa: CASSYQQWEQETQYF
v_call: TRBV12-3/TRBV12-4; j_call: TRBJ2-1; clone_size: NA; d_call: NA; cdr3_length: 13; cdr3_nt: TGTGCCAGCACCATGTTCTCCTACAATGAGCAGTTCTTC; cdr3_aa: CASTMFSYNEQFF
v_call: TRBV12-3/TRBV12-4; j_call: TRBJ2-2; clone_size: few; d_call: NA; cdr3_length: 16; cdr3_nt: TGTGCCAGCAGTTGGGGGTCCGGCAGGGACACCGGGGAGCTGTTTTTT; cdr3_aa: CASSWGSGRDTGELFF
v_call: TRBV28; j_call: TRBJ2-6; clone_size: many; d_call: NA; cdr3_length: 15; cdr3_nt: TGTGCCAGCAGTAAACAGGGCACTGGGGCCAACGTCCTGACTTTC; cdr3_aa: CASSKQGTGANVLTF
v_call: TRBV7-9; j_call: TRBJ1-5; clone_size: NA; d_call: TRBD1; cdr3_length: 15; cdr3_nt: TGTGCCAGCAGCTTAGGGACAGGGCGTAATCAGCCCCAGCATTTT; cdr3_aa: CASSLGTGRNQPQHF
v_call: TRBV7-6; j_call: TRBJ2-1; clone_size: many; d_call: NA; cdr3_length: 15; cdr3_nt: TGTGCCAGCAGCTTAATCGCTAGCATCGGAAATGAGCAGTTCTTC; cdr3_aa: CASSLIASIGNEQFF
v_call: TRBV25-1; j_call: TRBJ1-2; clone_size: many; d_call: NA; cdr3_length: 11; cdr3_nt: TGTGCCAGCAGTGGTATCTATGGCTACACCTTC; cdr3_aa: CASSGIYGYTF